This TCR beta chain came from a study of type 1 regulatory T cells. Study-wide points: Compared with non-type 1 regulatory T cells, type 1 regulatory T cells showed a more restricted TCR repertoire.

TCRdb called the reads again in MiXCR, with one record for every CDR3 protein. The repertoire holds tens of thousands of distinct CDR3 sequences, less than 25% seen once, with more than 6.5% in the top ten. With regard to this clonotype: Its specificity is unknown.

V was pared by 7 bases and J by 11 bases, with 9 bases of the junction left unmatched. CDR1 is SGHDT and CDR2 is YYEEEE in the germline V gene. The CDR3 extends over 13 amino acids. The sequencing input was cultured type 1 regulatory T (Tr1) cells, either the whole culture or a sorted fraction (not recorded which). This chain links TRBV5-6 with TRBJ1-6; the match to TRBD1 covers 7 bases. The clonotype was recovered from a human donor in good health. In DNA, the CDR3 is TGTGCCAGCGGCTCGACAGGGAGTGCACCCCTCCACTTT. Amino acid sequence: CASGSTGSAPLHF. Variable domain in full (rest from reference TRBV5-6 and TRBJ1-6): DAGVTQSPTHLIKTRGQQVTLRCSPKSGHDTVSWYQQALGQGPQFIFQYYEEEERQRGNFPDRFSGHQFPNYSSELNVNALLLGDSALYLCASGSTGSAPLHFGNGTRLTVT.